What follows is one TCR beta chain and its context. Its cognate antigen has yet to be identified. The record has no base qualities; no much larger clone is one base away. CD8 naive samples consisted of CD45RO-negative cells that were positively selected for CCR7, yielding a CD45RA+CCR7+ population without TemRA cells. The donors were healthy, HIV-negative adults who had no recently reported acute infections or vaccinations. Only Caucasian adults living in Nashville, Tennessee, USA were represented among the donors. After blood collection by leukapheresis, PBMCs were isolated using Ficoll-Histopaque density gradient centrifugation and then cryopreserved in the vapor phase of liquid nitrogen. Analytical flow cytometry was used to check the purity and quantity of every magnetically sorted T cell population. Each sorted fraction had its genomic DNA isolated and then quantified by UV absorbance on a Nanodrop 2000c.

Using the deep immunoSEQ assay, multiplex PCR amplified TCR CDR3 regions from genomic DNA. Extracted genomic DNA from each cell subset was distributed evenly across all wells of several immunoSEQ 96-well plates, and each plate was treated as a replicate. For sorted subsets, each replicate PCR was loaded with approximately 190 ng genomic DNA, equivalent to some 27,000 T cell genomes. Purified libraries were quantified with a Qubit 3.0 fluorometer, sized on a Bioanalyzer 2100, and re-quantified with the KAPA Library Quantification kit. Each immunoSEQ 96-well plate was sequenced on its own single-read 150-cycle Illumina NextSeq 550 flow cell. The authors processed their data as follows. Because the immunoSEQ output held only junctional sequences and lacked quality scores, the filtering could not match the filtering applied to full-length reads. Sequences were annotated with PyIR, a Python wrapper for IgBLAST v1.9, using IMGT germline references to assign V/J genes and CDR3. Reads with weak V/J assignments (E-value above 1e-6), missing CDR3, stop codons, out-of-frame junctions, or ambiguous translated residues were removed. V3J clonotypes were defined as sequences sharing the same inferred V gene, J gene, and CDR3 amino acid sequence. To compute the percentage overlap between repertoires, the number of shared unique clonotypes was divided by the size of the smaller repertoire. Richness of each repertoire was evaluated using RTK rarefaction, the Chao1 estimator, and Recon v2.1 estimates of unobserved clonotypes. Generation probabilities for all TCRbeta clonotypes obtained by the gDNA method from four donors were computed using OLGA. TCRdb carries this immuneACCESS record with in-frame sequences only. Its versions omit some clonotypes, under half of them owing to an unresolved V gene in the studies checked, with the rest unexplained. V and J calls and clone size are those listed in that table; D and trimming were worked out from the DNA. For this sample there are about 2 million clones; approximately 94% appear just once. Jointly, the top ten make up 1% to 1.5% of the sample.

The entry originates in a study of shared clonotypes between healthy human individuals (dated by TCRdb to between 2020 and 2021). General notes on the study: Two women and three men aged 18 to 49 years were included in the cohort. For each donor, CD4 naive and CD4 memory were each run on three plates, CD8 naive on two plates, and CD8 memory on one plate. The study deeply sequenced blood TCR repertoires of five healthy adults to estimate repertoire size and the extent of clonotype sharing between individuals. To increase sequencing depth and limit assay-specific biases, different laboratories used diverse techniques to prepare libraries and sequence TCR repertoires. Each donor's leukapheresis produced roughly between roughly 0.85 and 9.5 billion PBMCs.

The germline V gene gives CDR1 as SNHLY and CDR2 as FYNNEI. The CDR3 sequence holds 14 residues, the cysteine and phenylalanine included. Just CDR3 DNA is preserved here, 42 bases in frame from base 1. Deletion took 4 bases off V and 4 bases off J, with a span of 13 bases between the germline ends. Results the study describes overall, beyond this receptor: Sampling was restricted to blood, and TCR repertoires in tissues likely differ from the TCR repertoires found in blood. Pairwise subsampling led to the expectation that sequencing depth would affect the degree of clonotype sharing among donors. Higher generation probabilities were observed for clonotypes shared by all four sorted-subset donors than for non-shared clonotypes. Incomplete sequencing was indicated by rarefaction of sorted-subset datasets, despite the large sequencing depth. Larger estimated clonotype richness was generally found for naive subsets than for memory subsets. Because the study included a small number of donors, the genetic and exposure-history diversity represented was limited. Sharing across several donors was observed for around 5% of naive CD4, 3% to 4% of naive CD8, 2% to 2.5% of memory CD4, and 0.4% of memory CD8 clonotypes.

The TCR comes from a man aged 18 to 29 in good health. The specimen was naive CD8+ T cells sorted from blood. Interpreted using the paper, the cell subset or site label stands for: CD45RA+CCR7+. The sequence links TRBV2 to TRBJ1-2; confidence is insufficient to name the D gene. At the DNA level, the sequence is TGTGCCAGCAGTGGTTGGGTGACCGGCTATGGCTACACCTTC. Its coded protein is CASSGWVTGYGYTF.